The 14 T cell receptor beta chains below all came from one sample that was sequenced in a study of blood T cell repertoires in COVID-19. Some clones are missing from TCRdb's copy, which holds only in-frame ones; the method was immunoSEQ multiplex PCR. Among tens of thousands of clones listed, roughly 89% were seen once. Sequenced sample: peripheral blood. The receptors derive from a man of 80 years or more with acute or convalescent COVID-19.

This chain links TRBV6-5 with TRBJ1-2; 9 nucleotides match TRBD1. This CDR3 has 13 residues. Losses at the gene ends were 5 bases for V and 8 bases for J; bases not matched to a gene: 6. Germline CDR1 is MNHEY and CDR2 is SVGAGI. The CDR3 sequence: CASSHRDRAGYTF. CDR3 coding DNA: TGTGCCAGCAGTCACCGGGACAGGGCCGGCTACACCTTC.

V gene TRBV6-4 combines with J gene TRBJ2-2; 7 bases are a match to TRBD2. This CDR3 spans 18 amino acids. With 6 bases clipped from V and 2 bases from J, the junction kept 15 bases outside the gene matches. Germline V lookup: CDR1 MRHNA, CDR2 SNTAGT. In DNA form, the CDR3 reads TGTGCCAGCAGCAATTGGATTCAAAGCGGGGTTAACACCGGGGAGCTGTTTTTT. Amino acid sequence: CASSNWIQSGVNTGELFF.

The CDR3 DNA follows: TGTGCCAGCAGCTTGTTTGCGGGGGGCCCAACGGACGAGCAGTACTTC. Its protein product is CASSLFAGGPTDEQYF. This sequence joins TRBV5-6 and TRBJ2-7; 8 positions match TRBD2. Germline trimming cut 1 base from V and 5 bases from J; bases unmatched to any gene: 11. Germline loops: CDR1 SGHDT, CDR2 YYEEEE. There are 16 residues in the CDR3. Drawing the rest from reference TRBV5-6 and TRBJ2-7, the complete variable domain is DAGVTQSPTHLIKTRGQQVTLRCSPKSGHDTVSWYQQALGQGPQFIFQYYEEEERQRGNFPDRFSGHQFPNYSSELNVNALLLGDSALYLCASSLFAGGPTDEQYFGPGTRLTVT.

J is TRBJ1-4 and V is TRBV10-3; perhaps TRBD1 as D (5 bases). Trimming pared 4 bases from V and 12 bases from J, leaving 9 bases between. CDR1 ENHRY and CDR2 SYGVKD come from the germline V gene. The CDR3 has 11 residues. CDR3 residues: CAISGGEELFF. CDR3 coding DNA: TGTGCCATCAGTGGGGGGGAAGAACTGTTTTTT.

The chain uses TRBV5-6 and TRBJ1-6; D possibly corresponds to TRBD1 (5 bases). Germline-derived CDR1 and CDR2 are SGHDT and YYEEEE. The CDR3 contains 14 residues. V lost 1 base to trimming and J lost 9 bases, with 11 bases between them. CDR3 nucleotide sequence: TGTGCCAGCAGCTTGTGGCAGGGTTCTTCACCCCTCCACTTT. This encodes CASSLWQGSSPLHF.

The table lists this clone with a few counts. The CDR3: CASSVMVGSSPLHF. In DNA, the CDR3 is TGTGCCAGCAGTGTTATGGTTGGGAGTTCACCCCTCCACTTT. The chain recombines TRBV2 with TRBJ1-6, with D uncertain. Germline CDR1 and CDR2: SNHLY and FYNNEI. There are 14 residues in the CDR3. Trimming removed 4 bases at V and 9 bases at J, with 13 bases between. Supplemented by reference TRBV2 and TRBJ1-6, the full variable domain reads EPEVTQTPSHQVTQMGQEVILRCVPISNHLYFYWYRQILGQKVEFLVSFYNNEISEKSEIFDDQFSVERPDGSNFTLKIRSTKLEDSAMYFCASSVMVGSSPLHFGNGTRLTVT.

The J gene is TRBJ2-7, the V gene TRBV15; TRBD1 is a possible D gene (5 bases). The V end lost 0 bases, the J end lost 4 bases, and 16 bases lay between the germline ends. Germline assignment: CDR1 LNHNV and CDR2 YYDKDF (reference sequence). This CDR3 contains 16 residues. The CDR3 region is CATSRDRAAQGYEQYF. In DNA form, the CDR3 reads TGTGCCACCAGCAGAGATCGGGCTGCCCAGGGTTACGAGCAGTACTTC.

This clone was recorded once. V gene TRBV14 combines with J gene TRBJ1-1, with 7 bases that match TRBD1. The CDR3 extends over 14 amino acids. J lost 4 bases, V lost 6 bases, and 8 bases had no gene match. In germline, CDR1 is SGHDN, CDR2 FVKESK. The CDR3 region has the DNA TGTGCCAGCAGTCACAGGGGCGATAGCACTGAAGCTTTCTTT. Translated, it gives CASSHRGDSTEAFF.

This clone was seen just once. The gene calls are TRBV20-1 and TRBJ1-2, with D unresolved. Trimming took 3 bases from V and 8 from J, leaving 16 bases between them. CDR3 length: 13 residues. Germline V gene data show CDR1 as DFQATT and CDR2 as SNEGSKA (reference sequence). The CDR3 loop reads CSASTRAAGGYTF. In nucleotides, the CDR3 is TGCAGTGCTAGTACCCGGGCGGCGGGGGGCTACACCTTC.

The V gene is TRBV21-1, the J gene TRBJ2-3; the table calls TRBD2, which could not be checked here. TRBV21-1 represents a pseudogene. This CDR3 has 20 amino acids. Here the CDR3 DNA reads TGTGCCAGCAGCGAAAAAAAACTATGTGGGCGCGGGGGGTGCACAGATACGCAGTATTTT. Its protein is CASSEKKLCGRGGCTDTQYF.

This clone appeared once. In DNA form, the CDR3 reads TGTGCCAGCAAATCGGGGGGGCCCGGGGAGCTGTTTTTT. Translation: CASKSGGPGELFF. This sequence joins TRBV6-5 and TRBJ2-2; TRBD2 matches at 8 bases. With V trimmed by 7 bases and J by 6 bases, 4 bases remained unmatched. This CDR3 has 13 amino acids. Germline V gene lookup returns CDR1 MNHEY and CDR2 SVGAGI.

The V call is TRBV3-1 (or the pseudogene TRBV3-2), the J call TRBJ1-2, with a tentative D call TRBD1 (5 bases). The CDR3 runs to 14 residues. Germline V gene data show CDR1 as LGHDT and CDR2 as YNNKEL (reference sequence). V was trimmed by 2 bases and J by 6 bases, leaving 13 bases between them. DNA of the CDR3: TGTGCCAGCAGCCAATCCACAGGAAGGGATGGCTACACCTTC. Protein product: CASSQSTGRDGYTF.

This clone was observed a few times. J is TRBJ2-7 and V is TRBV2, with 7 bases identical to TRBD1. Losses at the gene ends were 5 bases for V and 3 bases for J; bases not matched to a gene: 4. This CDR3 has 13 residues. From germline, CDR1 is SNHLY and CDR2 FYNNEI. The DNA of the CDR3 is TGTGCCAGCAGTCAACAGGGGTACTACGAGCAGTACTTC. Its protein is CASSQQGYYEQYF.

This chain connects TRBV5-8 to TRBJ2-3, with D possibly being TRBD2 (6 bases). The CDR3 contains 18 residues. Germline V gene lookup returns CDR1 SGHTS and CDR2 YDEGEE. V lost 0 bases, J lost 1 base, and 18 bases lay in between. The CDR3 reads CASSLAGGGAYGTDTQYF. CDR3 nucleotides: TGTGCCAGCAGCTTGGCCGGTGGCGGGGCATATGGCACAGATACGCAGTATTTT.